The rows below give T cell receptor beta chains drawn from one sample of a study of blood T cell repertoires in COVID-19. Only in-frame clones appear in the TCRdb table, and some are missing; sequencing was by immunoSEQ multiplex PCR. The sample has 45,000 to 70,000 clones; over 80% are singletons. The sequenced material came from peripheral blood. The source of these receptors is a woman aged 60-70 years with acute or convalescent COVID-19. The CDR3 runs from the conserved cysteine through the conserved F or W. The D gene is left open where the match is weak. Size tells how often a clone was seen (once, few, many) or the class of an expanded clone, and some rows leave it out.

TRBV12-5	15	NA	TRBJ2-2	NA	CASGWPRGSTGELFF	TGTGCTAGTGGCTGGCCGAGGGGGTCCACCGGGGAGCTGTTTTTT
TRBV6-2/TRBV6-3	17	NA	TRBJ1-6	TRBD1	CASSYSTGSIIDSPLHF	TGTGCCAGCAGTTACTCGACAGGGAGTATAATAGATTCACCCCTCCACTTT
TRBV19	14	NA	TRBJ1-1	NA	CASSIRGVGTEAFF	TGTGCCAGTAGTATCCGGGGGGTAGGAACTGAAGCTTTCTTT
TRBV30	14	few	TRBJ1-1	TRBD1	CAWSGDRGSNEAFF	TGTGCCTGGAGTGGGGACAGGGGTTCTAATGAAGCTTTCTTT
TRBV5-1	18	few	TRBJ2-2	NA	CASSLWRRGEPNTGELFF	TGCGCCAGCAGCTTGTGGCGGAGGGGAGAACCGAACACCGGGGAGCTGTTTTTT
TRBV5-6	16	NA	TRBJ1-4	TRBD1	CASSPGGWRTNEKLFF	TGTGCCAGCAGCCCAGGGGGCTGGAGGACTAATGAAAAACTGTTTTTT
TRBV4-3	14	NA	TRBJ2-7	NA	CASSSSRLAYEQYF	TGCGCCAGCAGCAGTAGTCGACTAGCCTACGAGCAGTACTTC
TRBV5-1	13	NA	TRBJ2-5	NA	CASSFLGQETQYF	TGCGCCAGCAGCTTTTTGGGGCAGGAGACCCAGTACTTC
TRBV7-9	13	NA	TRBJ1-1	NA	CASSHVANTEAFF	TGTGCCAGCAGCCATGTGGCGAACACTGAAGCTTTCTTT
TRBV27	17	NA	TRBJ1-5	NA	CASSKSKTENSNQPQHF	TGTGCCAGCAGTAAATCTAAGACAGAGAATAGCAATCAGCCCCAGCATTTT
TRBV10-3	13	NA	TRBJ2-3	NA	CAISDSFTDTQYF	TGTGCCATCAGTGATAGTTTCACAGATACGCAGTATTTT
TRBV9	14	NA	TRBJ1-1	NA	CASSGSSGGPEAFF	TGTGCCAGCAGCGGTTCTAGTGGGGGCCCTGAAGCTTTCTTT
TRBV6-6	13	NA	TRBJ1-5	NA	CASSSGNRQPQHF	TGTGCCAGCAGTTCGGGGAATCGTCAGCCCCAGCATTTT
TRBV7-2	13	NA	TRBJ1-1	NA	CASSPGLNTEAFF	TGTGCCAGCAGCCCCGGGTTGAACACTGAAGCTTTCTTT
TRBV7-9	14	NA	TRBJ1-1	TRBD1	CASSPTGGVTEAFF	TGTGCCAGCAGCCCTACAGGGGGAGTCACTGAAGCTTTCTTT
TRBV6-2/TRBV6-3	17	few	TRBJ2-1	NA	CASSTILGRGSYNEQFF	TGTGCCAGCAGTACAATCCTTGGACGGGGCTCCTACAATGAGCAGTTCTTC
TRBV30	13	NA	TRBJ1-2	NA	CAWSVLREVGYTF	TGTGCCTGGAGTGTACTCAGGGAGGTTGGCTACACCTTC
TRBV20-1	11	NA	TRBJ2-1	NA	CSAISFNEQFF	TGCAGTGCTATTTCTTTTAATGAGCAGTTCTTC
TRBV5-4	13	once	TRBJ1-2	TRBD1	CASSFTGGTGYTF	TGTGCCAGCAGCTTCACAGGGGGCACTGGCTACACCTTC
TRBV5-5	15	NA	TRBJ1-1	NA	CASSLGDNQLSGAFF	TGTGCCAGCAGCTTGGGGGACAACCAACTCTCTGGTGCTTTCTTT
TRBV6-5	15	NA	TRBJ2-1	TRBD1	CASSYSRQGANEQFF	TGTGCCAGCAGTTACTCGAGACAGGGGGCCAATGAGCAGTTCTTC
TRBV6-1	12	NA	TRBJ2-3	NA	CASSPQGHTQYF	TGTGCCAGCAGTCCGCAGGGGCATACGCAGTATTTT
TRBV5-6	16	NA	TRBJ2-3	NA	CASSLLGTGSTDTQYF	TGTGCCAGCAGCTTGCTTGGGACTGGGAGCACAGATACGCAGTATTTT
TRBV9	16	few	TRBJ2-5	TRBD2	CASSALGGAGEETQYF	TGTGCCAGCAGCGCCTTGGGGGGAGCGGGGGAAGAGACCCAGTACTTC
TRBV5-6	15	NA	TRBJ1-1	TRBD1	CACGIWTGVNTEAFF	TGTGCCTGCGGAATTTGGACAGGGGTAAACACTGAAGCTTTCTTT
TRBV15	16	once	TRBJ2-3	TRBD2	CATSGSSGGSTDTQYF	TGTGCCACCAGCGGTTCTAGCGGGGGGAGCACAGATACGCAGTATTTT
TRBV18	17	NA	TRBJ2-1	TRBD2	CASSPPGLAGGNNEQFF	TGTGCCAGCTCACCACCGGGACTAGCGGGGGGTAACAATGAGCAGTTCTTC
TRBV6-6	17	few	TRBJ1-6	TRBD1	CASSRARDRVYNSPLHF	TGTGCCAGCAGTCGAGCCCGGGACAGGGTTTATAATTCACCCCTCCACTTT
TRBV25-1	12	NA	TRBJ2-7	NA	CASMPGRGEQYF	TGTGCCAGCATGCCCGGCAGGGGCGAGCAGTACTTC
TRBV6-2/TRBV6-3	14	NA	TRBJ2-7	NA	CASSYVRGGYEQYF	TGTGCCAGCAGTTACGTAAGGGGGGGCTACGAGCAGTACTTC
TRBV11-2	20	NA	TRBJ2-3	NA	CASSLEGGARGGVITDTQYF	TGTGCCAGCAGCTTAGAGGGGGGAGCGCGAGGTGGGGTTATAACAGATACGCAGTATTTT
TRBV29-1	13	NA	TRBJ1-2	NA	CSVRQGTGHGYTF	TGCAGCGTTCGTCAGGGAACGGGCCATGGCTACACCTTC
TRBV11-3	15	NA	TRBJ2-3	NA	CASSLGGGFPDTQYF	TGTGCCAGCAGCTTAGGTGGAGGGTTCCCAGATACGCAGTATTTT
TRBV6-5	13	NA	TRBJ1-3	NA	CASGDNSGNTIYF	TGTGCCAGCGGGGACAACTCTGGAAACACCATATATTTT
TRBV6-1	14	few	TRBJ1-3	NA	CASSEQRLGNTIYF	TGTGCCAGCAGTGAACAGCGCTTAGGAAACACCATATATTTT
TRBV3-1/TRBV3-2	17	NA	TRBJ1-1	TRBD1	CASSQEGEDRESSEAFF	TGTGCCAGCAGCCAAGAAGGGGAGGACAGGGAGAGCTCTGAAGCTTTCTTT
TRBV5-1	13	NA	TRBJ2-5	TRBD1	CASSFTGEETQYF	TGCGCCAGCAGCTTCACAGGGGAAGAGACCCAGTACTTC
TRBV7-9	15	once	TRBJ1-1	TRBD1	CASSRLGQGRAEAFF	TGTGCCAGCAGCCGACTGGGACAGGGGAGGGCTGAAGCTTTCTTT
TRBV6-2/TRBV6-3	17	NA	TRBJ1-6	NA	CASSYPSLSSYNSPLHF	TGTGCCAGCAGTTACCCATCCCTGAGCTCCTATAATTCACCCCTCCACTTT
TRBV7-2	14	NA	TRBJ2-7	TRBD1	CASSSRTGTYEQYF	TGTGCCAGCAGCTCTCGGACAGGGACCTACGAGCAGTACTTC
TRBV6-5	13	once	TRBJ1-5	NA	CASSIDIRQPQHF	TGTGCCAGCAGTATAGACATAAGGCAGCCCCAGCATTTT
TRBV7-7	13	once	TRBJ2-5	NA	CASSQDRQETQYF	TGTGCTAGCAGCCAAGACAGGCAAGAGACCCAGTACTTC
TRBV2	13	NA	TRBJ1-5	NA	CASSAGSNQPQHF	TGTGCCAGTTCGGCAGGGAGCAATCAGCCCCAGCATTTT
TRBV3-1/TRBV3-2	16	NA	TRBJ1-3	NA	CASSQNRDTAGNTIYF	TGTGCCAGCAGCCAAAACAGGGATACGGCTGGAAACACCATATATTTT
TRBV12-5	19	NA	TRBJ2-2	NA	CASGWGRGAANLNTGELFF	TGTGCTAGTGGTTGGGGGCGAGGGGCGGCGAACCTGAACACCGGGGAGCTGTTTTTT
TRBV4-2	16	NA	TRBJ1-1	NA	CASSQDLGRGRTEAFF	TGTGCCAGCAGCCAAGATTTAGGGAGGGGTCGCACTGAAGCTTTCTTT
TRBV7-6	13	few	TRBJ2-3	NA	CASSGGGTDTQYF	TGTGCCAGCAGCGGCGGGGGCACAGATACGCAGTATTTT